The clone carrying this T cell receptor beta chain was detected a few times. RNA in amounts of roughly 0.5 to 1 ug was reverse transcribed with random hexamers. The authors amplified TCR beta CDR3 across 54 Vbeta and 13 Jbeta using immunoSEQ multiplex PCR. TCRdb processed the immunoSEQ multiplex PCR reads anew with MiXCR; each CDR3 protein has one entry. Of 100,000 to 150,000 distinct CDR3 sequences listed, 96% are singletons. These data originate in a study of CD8 T cells in Susac syndrome. Study information: Roughly eight of the sequenced Susac syndrome patients were in remission, and more than 5 had active disease.

Negative isolation was used for CD8+ and CD4+ T cells, and FACS enrichment was applied to TEMRA cells. Specimen: CD4+ T cells from PBMCs. This receptor was obtained from a human donor with Susac syndrome.

This chain's CDR3 is CASSGTGSSGANVLTF. DNA for the CDR3: TGTGCCAGCAGCGGGACAGGGAGCTCTGGGGCCAACGTCCTGACTTTC. The chain has TRBV5-4 and TRBJ2-6, with TRBD1 matching over 9 bases. Germline lookup yields CDR1 SGHNT and CDR2 YYREEE (reference sequence). V trimming: 4 bases; J trimming: 0 bases; junction bases outside the gene matches: 2. The CDR3 covers 16 residues.